This TCR beta chain emerged from a study of identical twins. Study observations and caveats: Findings depended on cross-sectional statistics rather than tracking the same donors. Invariant MAIT and iNKT cells are populations that could partly confound zero-insertion analyses.

After template switching added a universal primer site, the resulting cDNA carried unique molecular identifiers. TCRdb recomputed calls from the 5' RACE reads with MiXCR, one row per CDR3 protein. The sample lists 700,000 or so distinct CDR3 sequences; about 9.4% were seen once. This clonotype was counted at least ten times. Its specificity is not known. This CDR3 has 9 amino acids. Germline values: CDR1 SGHAT, CDR2 FQNNGV. This sample was shared with a second study, whose subject was yellow fever vaccine responses in identical twins.

Sequencing was done on a sample of PBMCs. V usage is TRBV11-2 and J usage is TRBJ2-1; no clear D. This sequence originates from a woman aged 18-30 years in good health. CDR3 protein: CADNNEQFF. The DNA for the CDR3 is TGTGCGGATAACAATGAGCAGTTCTTC. The whole variable domain, filled in from reference TRBV11-2 and TRBJ2-1, reads EAGVAQSPRYKIIEKRQSVAFWCNPISGHATLYWYQQILGQGPKLLIQFQNNGVVDDSQLPKDRFSAERLKGVDSTLKIQPAKLEDSAVYLCADNNEQFFGPGTRLTVL.